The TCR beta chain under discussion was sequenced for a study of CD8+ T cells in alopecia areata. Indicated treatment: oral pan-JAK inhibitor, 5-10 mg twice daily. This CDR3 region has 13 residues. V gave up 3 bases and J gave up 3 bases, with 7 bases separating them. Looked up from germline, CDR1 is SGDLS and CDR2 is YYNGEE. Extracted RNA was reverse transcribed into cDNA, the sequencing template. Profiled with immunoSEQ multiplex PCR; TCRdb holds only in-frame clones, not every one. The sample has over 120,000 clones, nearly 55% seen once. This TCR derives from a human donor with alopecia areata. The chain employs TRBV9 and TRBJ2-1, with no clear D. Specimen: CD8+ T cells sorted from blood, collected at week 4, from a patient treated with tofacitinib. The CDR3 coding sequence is TGTGCCAGCAGCGGCAGTCACTACAATGAGCAGTTCTTC. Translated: CASSGSHYNEQFF.